This T cell receptor (beta chain) was identified in a study of T-cell memory formation after mild COVID-19. Findings and limits, study-wide: Detection of some responders pre-infection suggested pre-existing cross-reactive memory T cells participated. Second-wave clones reaching peak frequency on day 37 lacked confirmed SARS-CoV-2 specificity. Clones that got smaller from day 15 to 85 had even CD4/CD8, while clones growing later tipped toward CD4+.

One entry per CDR3 protein, called by TCRdb with MiXCR from the 5' RACE reads. The repertoire has 390,000 or so distinct CDR3 sequences, about 16% of them found once; the top ten carry 20% to 25%. Regarding this clonotype: The target antigen is unknown.

The CDR3 extends over 12 amino acids. V dropped 0 bases and J dropped 7 bases, with 4 bases sitting between them. Germline values: CDR1 LGHDT, CDR2 YNNKEL (reference sequence). The source of this sequence is a man aged 18 to 30 who had mild COVID-19 (a few samples of this study predate the infection). Cell type and time point are not known. The sample was PBMCs or a T cell subset sorted from them (not recorded which). This chain uses TRBV3-1 with TRBJ1-5; D uncertain. CDR3 DNA sequence: TGTGCCAGCAGCCAAGATTCCCAGCCCCAGCATTTT. Translation: CASSQDSQPQHF.